The 28 T cell receptor beta chains listed next were all sequenced from one sample in a study of immune characterization of retroperitoneal liposarcoma. MiXCR was run by TCRdb on the PCR reads, yielding one entry per CDR3 protein. Of fewer than 20,000 distinct CDR3 sequences listed, around 38% were seen once; the top ten hold about 7%. Material: blood. The receptors derive from a male donor with retroperitoneal liposarcoma.

V and J are TRBV5-1 and TRBJ2-1; 8 bases line up with TRBD1. V lost 7 bases to trimming and J lost 8 bases; unmatched junction nucleotides: 8. Germline V gene lookup returns CDR1 SGHRS and CDR2 YFSETQ. The CDR3 consists of 13 residues. CDR3 DNA: TGCGCCAGCCGGCAAGGACAGGGTTATGAGCAGTTCTTC. It is translated as CASRQGQGYEQFF.

The V gene is TRBV5-1, the J gene TRBJ2-5; TRBD1 agrees at 9 bases. The J call may be mistaken, given a closer DNA end match to TRBJ2-1. This CDR3 is built from 14 residues. The germline gives CDR1 SGHRS, CDR2 YFSETQ. The CDR3 here is CASSLGGQGGEQFF. The CDR3, as DNA: TGCGCCAGCAGCTTGGGGGGACAGGGCGGAGAGCAGTTCTTC.

J is TRBJ2-1 and V is TRBV6-6; weak D call: TRBD2 (6 bases). Judging by the DNA end, TRBJ2-7 fits better; the J call may be wrong. The germline gives CDR1 MNHNY, CDR2 SVGAGI (reference sequence). The CDR3 length is 15 residues. The CDR3 reads CASSPRPSAYNEQYF. As DNA, the CDR3 is TGTGCCAGCAGTCCTCGGCCTAGCGCCTACAATGAGCAGTACTTC.

In its sample, this clonotype ranks as medium-sized (0.01 to 0.1%). Since a much larger clone is just one base distant, this may be a read error. The rearrangement links TRBV10-1 to TRBJ2-7, with 8 positions matching TRBD2. V trimming: 7 bases; J trimming: 3 bases; junction bases outside the gene matches: 5. This CDR3 spans 13 amino acids. Germline values: CDR1 WNHNN, CDR2 SYGVQD (reference sequence). The CDR3 protein is CASIPLAGYEQYF. The CDR3, as DNA: TGCGCCAGCATTCCCCTAGCGGGCTACGAGCAGTACTTC.

The rearrangement joins TRBV6-6 to TRBJ2-7; 10 positions agree with TRBD2. Germline CDR1 and CDR2: MNHNY and SVGAGI (reference sequence). The trim removed 5 bases at V and 2 bases at J, leaving 6 bases unmatched. The CDR3 runs 15 residues. CDR3 in DNA: TGTGCCAGCAGTAAAAAAGCGGGAGGGGCCTACGAGCAGTACTTC. It codes for CASSKKAGGAYEQYF.

Worth noting for this clonotype: The junction departs from germline at one end; a sequencing error may be responsible. The chain carries TRBV6-8 and TRBJ2-3; TRBD1 matches at 8 bases. The end of the DNA is better explained by TRBJ2-5, so the J call may be wrong. CDR1 is MNHGY, CDR2 SAAAGT, per germline. The length of the CDR3 is 16 residues. The CDR3 sequence: CASSDPRYRGEEIQYF. The CDR3 DNA is TGTGCCAGCAGTGACCCGAGGTACAGGGGGGAAGAGATCCAGTACTTC.

On this clonotype: Compared with germline, one end of the junction differs, possibly owing to a read error. The CDR3: CASSTSVRGIAGANILTF. CDR3 nucleotides: TGTGCCAGCAGTACCTCGGTAAGGGGTATAGCTGGGGCCAACATCCTGACTTTC. The chain joins TRBV27 to TRBJ2-6; the D gene is possibly TRBD1 (5 bases). Germline V gene lookup returns CDR1 MNHEY and CDR2 SMNVEV (reference sequence). The CDR3 spans 18 residues.

This clonotype has a count of ten or more. This chain links TRBV6-6 with TRBJ2-5; 12 nucleotides align to TRBD2. J lost 5 bases, V lost 4 bases, and 14 bases had no gene match. The CDR3 extends over 18 amino acids. In germline, CDR1 is MNHNY, CDR2 SVGAGI (reference sequence). This CDR3 reads CASSLRRTSGANRETQYF. The CDR3 nucleotides read TGTGCCAGCAGTTTAAGGAGGACTAGCGGGGCTAATCGGGAGACCCAGTACTTC.

CDR3: CASSQDLGWPKNIQYF. In DNA form, the CDR3 reads TGCGCCAGCAGCCAAGATCTGGGTTGGCCCAAAAACATTCAGTACTTC. The V call is TRBV4-1, the J call TRBJ2-4; D unresolved. The CDR3 consists of 16 residues. Trimming shortened V by 0 bases and J by 2 bases, and 11 bases separated the two germline ends. Germline V gene lookup returns CDR1 MGHRA and CDR2 YSYEKL.

In its sample, this clonotype was seen many times. This chain joins TRBV6-1 and TRBJ2-3; 9 bases are shared with TRBD2. In germline, CDR1 is MNHNS, CDR2 SASEGT. V shed 2 bases, J shed 6 bases, and the junction held 9 bases outside the gene matches. The CDR3 consists of 16 residues. The CDR3: CASSEFSGSGDDTQYF. CDR3 DNA sequence: TGTGCCAGCAGTGAATTTAGCGGGAGTGGGGATGATACGCAGTATTTT.

This clonotype is termed medium-sized. The rearrangement links TRBV6-6 to TRBJ2-1; 9 bases fit TRBD2. The CDR3 runs to 15 residues. CDR1 and CDR2 (germline): MNHNY, SVGAGI (reference sequence). V lost 5 bases, J lost 7 bases, and 9 bases stayed unmatched. The CDR3 DNA reads as TGTGCCAGCAGTCACCTAGCGGGATATGGTAATGAGCAGTTCTTC. It translates to CASSHLAGYGNEQFF.

This clonotype was observed a few times. This chain joins TRBV6-2 or TRBV6-3 and TRBJ1-1; D unresolved. V was cut by 2 bases and J by 4 bases, with 11 bases left in between. There are 14 residues in the CDR3. Germline V gene sequence: CDR1 MNHEY, CDR2 SVGEGT. CDR3 protein: CASSYKSSATEAFF. In DNA form, the CDR3 reads TGTGCCAGCAGTTACAAGTCTTCAGCCACTGAAGCTTTCTTT.

This clonotype occurred a few times. This rearrangement joins TRBV11-3 to TRBJ2-7; no clear D gene. The V end lost 5 bases, the J end lost 4 bases, and 6 bases lay between the germline ends. CDR3 length: 11 residues. The germline V gene has CDR1 SGHNT and CDR2 YENEEA. CDR3 residues: CASSESYEQYF. The CDR3 DNA reads as TGTGCCAGCAGCGAAAGTTACGAGCAGTACTTC.

This clonotype was counted many times. The J gene is TRBJ2-5, the V gene TRBV11-2; no clear D. The CDR3 is 14 amino acids. Germline V gene data show CDR1 as SGHAT and CDR2 as FQNNGV. The germline V and J ends were trimmed by 2 bases and 2 bases, with 9 bases remaining between them. CDR3 protein: CASSLNARQETQYF. Here the CDR3 DNA reads TGTGCCAGCAGCTTAAACGCCAGGCAAGAGACCCAGTACTTC.

Only a few counts were recorded for this clonotype. This chain connects TRBV10-1 to TRBJ2-3, with D unclear. CDR1 WNHNN and CDR2 SYGVQD come from the germline V gene (reference sequence). V was shortened by 0 bases and J by 4 bases, with 8 bases between the two germline ends. The CDR3 contains 14 residues. DNA for the CDR3: TGCGCCAGCAGTGAGTCGTGGGTCGCAGATACGCAGTATTTT. It codes for CASSESWVADTQYF.

This clonotype was counted at least ten times. This chain connects TRBV6-1 to TRBJ2-3, with a tentative D call TRBD2 (7 bases). Looked up from germline, CDR1 is MNHNS and CDR2 is SASEGT. The CDR3 totals 16 residues. The CDR3 region is CAGGTYPNMVTDTQYF. The CDR3 region has the DNA TGTGCGGGGGGGACATACCCAAACATGGTCACAGATACGCAGTATTTT.

This clonotype was seen a single time. The chain is built from TRBV19 and TRBJ2-7; a possible D gene is TRBD2 (6 bases). Germline assignment: CDR1 LNHDA and CDR2 SQIVND (reference sequence). The V and J ends lost 10 bases and 3 bases respectively, with 16 bases between them. The CDR3 totals 13 residues. The CDR3 nucleotides are TGTGCCACCCCACGGCGGGAATACTACGAGCAGTACTTC. Its protein product is CATPRREYYEQYF.

J is TRBJ1-2 and V is TRBV6-2 or TRBV6-3; D is uncertain. Between the trimmed V and J ends, which lost 5 bases and 4 bases, there was a span of 20 bases. The CDR3 sequence is 16 residues long. Per germline, CDR1 MNHEY and CDR2 SVGEGT. CDR3 sequence (DNA): TGTGCCAGCAGTGGGCAGTCAATGGCGAGAGCCTATGGCTACACCTTC. Protein sequence: CASSGQSMARAYGYTF.

As for this clonotype: A much bigger clone sits one base away, suggesting this may be a read error. Without the conserved terminal phenylalanine or tryptophan, this CDR3 likely stems from a read error. The rearrangement uses TRBV7-2 and TRBJ2-1; D is uncertain. The CDR3 spans 14 residues. Germline V gene lookup returns CDR1 SGHTA and CDR2 FQGNSA. Trimming removed 2 bases at V and 10 bases at J, with 15 bases between. This CDR3 is CASSLQSRSYEQFS. The CDR3 nucleotides are TGTGCCAGCAGCTTACAGAGCCGCTCCTACGAGCAGTTCTCC.

By its share, this clonotype is medium-sized. This chain uses TRBV7-2 with TRBJ2-4, with 7 bases aligning to TRBD2. The germline V gene encodes CDR1 SGHTA and CDR2 FQGNSA. The CDR3 is made up of 14 amino acids. With V trimmed by 5 bases and J by 9 bases, 10 bases remained unmatched. The DNA of the CDR3 is TGTGCCAGCAGCCCAGGCGGGAGCAGGGCCATTCAGTACTTC. This encodes CASSPGGSRAIQYF.

The chain carries TRBV6-6 and TRBJ2-1, with 8 nucleotides matching TRBD1. This CDR3 comprises 15 residues. Germline V gene sequence: CDR1 MNHNY, CDR2 SVGAGI (reference sequence). The V and J ends lost 4 bases and 0 bases, in that order; junction bases with no gene match: 2. This CDR3 reads CASSWDRSSYNEQFF. The CDR3 DNA is TGTGCCAGCAGTTGGGACAGGAGCTCCTACAATGAGCAGTTCTTC.

The CDR3 nucleotides are TGTGCCAGCAGCTCAATTGGACTAGCGGGGGATCTCGGTACGCAGTATTTT. This encodes CASSSIGLAGDLGTQYF. The chain recombines TRBV7-3 with TRBJ2-3, with 13 nucleotides matching TRBD2. With 4 bases clipped from V and 8 bases from J, the junction kept 12 bases outside the gene matches. This CDR3 is built from 17 residues. CDR1 and CDR2 from the germline V gene are SGHTA and FQGTGA.

This chain uses TRBV7-8 with TRBJ1-1; maybe TRBD1 (5 bases). The V end lost 0 bases, the J end lost 9 bases, and 14 bases lay between the germline ends. Germline CDR1 is SGHVS and CDR2 is FQNEAQ. The CDR3 is 14 amino acids. CDR3 DNA: TGTGCCAGCAGCTTAGCGACAGTCGGGGCACAAGCTTTCTTT. Protein sequence: CASSLATVGAQAFF.

The chain combines TRBV6-5 with TRBJ2-5; 9 positions agree with TRBD1. This CDR3 is 15 amino acids long. Germline CDR1 reads MNHEY; CDR2 reads SVGAGI. The V segment lost 6 bases and the J segment 2 bases; nucleotides outside the gene matches: 7. The CDR3 protein is CASSRDRGGQETQYF. CDR3 in DNA: TGTGCCAGCAGCCGAGACAGGGGGGGACAAGAGACCCAGTACTTC.

The rearrangement uses TRBV11-2 and TRBJ1-1; D might be TRBD1 (5 bases). V was trimmed by 1 base and J by 4 bases, leaving 10 bases between them. This CDR3 is 14 amino acids long. Per germline, CDR1 SGHAT and CDR2 FQNNGV. This chain's CDR3 is CASSLVSGGTEAFF. The CDR3 bases are TGTGCCAGCAGCTTAGTAAGCGGGGGCACTGAAGCTTTCTTT.

This clonotype showed up just a few times. The gene calls are TRBV7-6 and TRBJ2-1, with TRBD1 matching over 10 bases. The better agreement between TRBJ2-7 and the DNA end casts doubt on the J call. In germline, CDR1 is SGHVS, CDR2 FNYEAQ. CDR3 length equals 14 residues. In DNA, the CDR3 is TGTGCCAGCAGCCTGACAGGGGGCTACTACGAGCAGTACTTC. Protein sequence: CASSLTGGYYEQYF.

J is TRBJ2-7 and V is TRBV6-6, with D perhaps TRBD2 (7 bases). V lost 5 bases and J lost 3, with 20 bases in between. In germline, CDR1 is MNHNY, CDR2 SVGAGI (reference sequence). The CDR3 has 16 amino acids. Written as DNA, the CDR3 is TGTGCCAGCAGTGAATTAGGGGGGGGGGTGAACTACGAGCAGTACTTC. Its translation: CASSELGGGVNYEQYF.

V is TRBV12-3 or TRBV12-4 and J is TRBJ1-6, with D possibly matching TRBD1 (5 bases). V lost 8 bases and J 10 bases, leaving 18 bases between the germline ends. The CDR3 runs 14 residues. The CDR3 nucleotides read TGTGCCAGCGGGATCGGTACAGGAAGCTCACCCCTCCACTTT. It codes for CASGIGTGSSPLHF.